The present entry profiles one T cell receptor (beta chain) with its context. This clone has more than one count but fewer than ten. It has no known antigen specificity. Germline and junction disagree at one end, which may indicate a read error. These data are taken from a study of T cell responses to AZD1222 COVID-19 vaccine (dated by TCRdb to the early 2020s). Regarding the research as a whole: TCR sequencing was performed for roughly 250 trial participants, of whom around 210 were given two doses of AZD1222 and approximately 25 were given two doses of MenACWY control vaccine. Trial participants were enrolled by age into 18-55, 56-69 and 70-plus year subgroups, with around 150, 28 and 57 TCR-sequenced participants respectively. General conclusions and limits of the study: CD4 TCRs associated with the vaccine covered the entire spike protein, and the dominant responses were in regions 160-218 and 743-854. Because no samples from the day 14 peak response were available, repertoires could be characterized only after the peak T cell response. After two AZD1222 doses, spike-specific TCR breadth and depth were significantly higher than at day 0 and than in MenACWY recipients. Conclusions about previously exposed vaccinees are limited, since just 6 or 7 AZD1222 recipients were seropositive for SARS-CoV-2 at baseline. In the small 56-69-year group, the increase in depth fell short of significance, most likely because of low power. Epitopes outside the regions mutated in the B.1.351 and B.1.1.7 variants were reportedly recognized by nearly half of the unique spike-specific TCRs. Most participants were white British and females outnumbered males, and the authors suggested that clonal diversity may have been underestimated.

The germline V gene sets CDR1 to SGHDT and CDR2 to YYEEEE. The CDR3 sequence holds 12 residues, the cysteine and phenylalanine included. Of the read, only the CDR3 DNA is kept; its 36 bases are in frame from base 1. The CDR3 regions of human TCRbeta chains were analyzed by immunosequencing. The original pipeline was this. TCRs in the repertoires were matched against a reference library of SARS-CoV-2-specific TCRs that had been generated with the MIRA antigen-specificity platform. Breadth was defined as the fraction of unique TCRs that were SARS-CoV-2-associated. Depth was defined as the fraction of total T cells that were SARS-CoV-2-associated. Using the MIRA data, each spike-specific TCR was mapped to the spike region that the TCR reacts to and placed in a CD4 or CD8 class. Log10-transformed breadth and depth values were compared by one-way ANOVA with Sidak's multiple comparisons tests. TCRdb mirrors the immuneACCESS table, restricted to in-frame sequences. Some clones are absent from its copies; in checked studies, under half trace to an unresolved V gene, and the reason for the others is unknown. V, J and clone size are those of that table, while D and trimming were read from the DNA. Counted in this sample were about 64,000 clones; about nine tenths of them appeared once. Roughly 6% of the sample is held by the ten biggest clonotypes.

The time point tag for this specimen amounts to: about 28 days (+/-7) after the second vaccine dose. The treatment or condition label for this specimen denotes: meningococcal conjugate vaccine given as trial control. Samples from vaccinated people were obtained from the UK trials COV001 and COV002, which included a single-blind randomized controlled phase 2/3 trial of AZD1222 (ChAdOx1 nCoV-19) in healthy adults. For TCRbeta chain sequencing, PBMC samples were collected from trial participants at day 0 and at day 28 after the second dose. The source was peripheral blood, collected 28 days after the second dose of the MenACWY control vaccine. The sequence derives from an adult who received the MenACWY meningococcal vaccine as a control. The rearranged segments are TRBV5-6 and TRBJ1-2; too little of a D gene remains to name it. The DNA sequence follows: TGTGCCAGCAGCTCCCAAGCGAGGGTACTTCCATTC. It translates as CASSSQARVLPF.